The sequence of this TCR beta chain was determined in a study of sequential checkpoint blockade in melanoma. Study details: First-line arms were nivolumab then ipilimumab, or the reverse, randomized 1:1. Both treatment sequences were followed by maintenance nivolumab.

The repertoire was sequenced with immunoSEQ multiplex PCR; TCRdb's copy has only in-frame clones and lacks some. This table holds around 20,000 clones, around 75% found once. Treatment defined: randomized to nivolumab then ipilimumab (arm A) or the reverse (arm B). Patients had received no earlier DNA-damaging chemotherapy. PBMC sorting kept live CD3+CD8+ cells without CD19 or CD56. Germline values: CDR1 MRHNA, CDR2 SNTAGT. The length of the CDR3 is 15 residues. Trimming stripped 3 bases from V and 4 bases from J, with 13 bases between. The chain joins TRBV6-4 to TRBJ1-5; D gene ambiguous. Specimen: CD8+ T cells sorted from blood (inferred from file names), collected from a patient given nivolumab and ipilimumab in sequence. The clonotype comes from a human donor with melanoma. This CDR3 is CASSEDVGVNQPQHF. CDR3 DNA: TGTGCCAGCAGTGAAGATGTCGGAGTAAATCAGCCCCAGCATTTT.